These 23 T cell receptor beta chains were all obtained from the same sample, sequenced in a study of T-cell memory formation after mild COVID-19. Each CDR3 protein gets one entry after TCRdb re-called the 5' RACE reads with MiXCR. The sample has some 490,000 distinct CDR3 sequences, 18% seen once. Sequencing input: PBMCs or a T cell subset sorted from them (not recorded which). All receptors derive from an adult woman who had mild COVID-19 (a few samples of this study predate the infection). Cell type and time point are not known.

This clonotype has a handful of counts. V and J are TRBV30 and TRBJ1-2; weak D call: TRBD1 (5 bases). The CDR3 has 15 amino acids. From germline, CDR1 is GTSNPN and CDR2 SVGIG (reference sequence). V gave up 4 bases and J gave up 2 bases, with 17 bases separating them. The CDR3 nucleotides read TGTGCCTGGATTCCACAATATCAGGGCAACTATGGCTACACCTTC. This encodes CAWIPQYQGNYGYTF.

This chain links TRBV29-1 with TRBJ2-3, with a tentative D call TRBD1 (5 bases). From germline, CDR1 is SQVTM and CDR2 ANQGSEA. This CDR3 is 15 amino acids long. V gave up 0 bases and J gave up 2 bases, with 12 bases separating them. CDR3 in amino acids: CSVEETATYTDTQYF. The CDR3 nucleotides read TGCAGCGTTGAAGAGACAGCGACTTACACAGATACGCAGTATTTT.

The chain is built from TRBV12-3 or TRBV12-4 and TRBJ1-2, with 7 bases lining up with TRBD1. The length of the CDR3 is 14 residues. V trimming: 6 bases; J trimming: 7 bases; junction bases outside the gene matches: 11. CDR3 amino acids: CASRGEEGALGYTF. The CDR3 DNA reads TGTGCCAGCAGGGGCGAGGAGGGGGCTCTTGGCTACACCTTC.

The rearrangement uses TRBV6-2 or TRBV6-3 and TRBJ2-7; D may be TRBD2 (5 bases). Germline V gene lookup returns CDR1 MNHEY and CDR2 SVGEGT. This CDR3 contains 13 residues. V was cut by 2 bases and J by 6 bases, with 11 bases left in between. CDR3 DNA sequence: TGTGCCAGCAGTTACCCCGGAGGTTCCGAGCAGTACTTC. This codes for CASSYPGGSEQYF.

A single count supports this clonotype. The gene calls are TRBV3-1 and TRBJ1-6; the D gene is possibly TRBD1 (6 bases). Trimming pared 6 bases from V and 7 bases from J, leaving 13 bases between. In germline, CDR1 is LGHDT, CDR2 YNNKEL (reference sequence). There are 14 residues in the CDR3. CDR3 protein: CASSLRDINSPLHF. The CDR3 DNA follows: TGTGCCAGCAGTCTCCGGGACATCAATTCACCCCTCCACTTT.

This clonotype has just a few counts. The V and J genes are TRBV7-8 and TRBJ1-1; no clear D. Germline CDR1 reads SGHVS; CDR2 reads FQNEAQ. The CDR3 runs 14 residues. The ends were cut back, 1 base at V and 2 bases at J, with 8 bases in the middle. The CDR3 DNA reads as TGTGCCAGCAGCTTAGTCAGTGTTAACACTGAAGCTTTCTTT. Its translation: CASSLVSVNTEAFF. The whole variable domain, remainder taken from reference TRBV7-8 and TRBJ1-1, is GAGVSQSPRYKVAKRGQDVALRCDPISGHVSLFWYQQALGQGPEFLTYFQNEAQLDKSGLPSDRFFAERPEGSVSTLKIQRTQQEDSAVYLCASSLVSVNTEAFFGQGTRLTVV.

V gene TRBV5-1 combines with J gene TRBJ1-1; 9 nucleotides match TRBD1. The CDR3 is made up of 15 amino acids. CDR1 SGHRS and CDR2 YFSETQ come from the germline V gene. Germline trimming cut 3 bases from V and 1 base from J; bases unmatched to any gene: 4. CDR3 nucleotides: TGCGCCAGCAGCTCGGGACAGGGAGAGAACACTGAAGCTTTCTTT. Its protein product is CASSSGQGENTEAFF.

This clonotype came up many times. The chain employs TRBV7-2 and TRBJ2-7; 10 bases line up with TRBD2. The CDR3 sequence is 15 residues long. With 1 base clipped from V and 3 bases from J, the junction kept 3 bases outside the gene matches. Germline V gene lookup returns CDR1 SGHTA and CDR2 FQGNSA. The chain's CDR3 is CASSLGPSGSYEQYF. The CDR3 DNA follows: TGTGCCAGCAGCTTAGGGCCTAGCGGGAGCTACGAGCAGTACTTC.

This chain's CDR3 is CASSLGQGAEEAFF. The CDR3 DNA reads TGTGCCAGCAGCTTGGGACAGGGGGCCGAAGAAGCTTTCTTT. V gene TRBV7-9 combines with J gene TRBJ1-1; 12 bases agree with TRBD1. The CDR3 loop spans 14 amino acids. CDR1 is SEHNR and CDR2 is FQNEAQ in the germline V gene (reference sequence). V lost 3 bases and J lost 8; bases outside the gene matches: 4.

The V and J genes are TRBV5-1 and TRBJ1-3, with D unclear. The germline V and J ends were trimmed by 1 base and 0 bases, with 8 bases remaining between them. Germline CDR1 is SGHRS and CDR2 is YFSETQ. This CDR3 has 15 amino acids. This chain's CDR3 is CASSLSGFSGNTIYF. CDR3 nucleotide sequence: TGCGCCAGCAGCTTGTCGGGATTCTCTGGAAACACCATATATTTT.

The J gene is TRBJ2-7, the V gene TRBV7-2, with D perhaps matching TRBD2 (5 bases). The V gene lost 5 bases and the J gene lost 4 bases, with 21 bases spanning the gap. Per germline, CDR1 SGHTA and CDR2 FQGNSA. This CDR3 is built from 16 residues. The CDR3 nucleotides read TGTGCCAGCAGCCCTCAAGGCTCGGGGAGACTTTACGAGCAGTACTTC. Translation: CASSPQGSGRLYEQYF. Drawing the rest from reference TRBV7-2 and TRBJ2-7, the complete variable domain is GAGVSQSPSNKVTEKGKDVELRCDPISGHTALYWYRQSLGQGLEFLIYFQGNSAPDKSGLPSDRFSAERTGGSVSTLTIQRTQQEDSAVYLCASSPQGSGRLYEQYFGPGTRLTVT.

The count of this clonotype is one. The chain carries TRBV3-1 and TRBJ2-5; unclear D gene. This CDR3 is 13 amino acids long. Germline V lookup: CDR1 LGHDT, CDR2 YNNKEL (reference sequence). Trimming pared 1 base from V and 8 bases from J, leaving 11 bases between. The CDR3 region is CASSQVSPPTQYF. CDR3 nucleotides: TGTGCCAGCAGCCAAGTCAGCCCCCCCACCCAGTACTTC.

In DNA form, the CDR3 reads TGTGCCAGCAGTAACCTGGGACCGACGTTCTACAATGAGCAGTTCTTC. The encoded protein is CASSNLGPTFYNEQFF. This chain connects TRBV6-5 to TRBJ2-1; D is possibly TRBD1 or TRBD2 (5 bases each). CDR1 MNHEY and CDR2 SVGAGI come from the germline V gene. This CDR3 region has 16 residues. Trimming removed 5 bases from V and 3 bases from J, with 17 bases in between.

This clonotype was seen a few times. The chain is built from TRBV7-9 and TRBJ1-3; a weak D match, TRBD1 (6 bases). Germline CDR1 and CDR2: SEHNR and FQNEAQ (reference sequence). This CDR3 comprises 16 residues. V gave up 1 base and J gave up 0 bases, with 10 bases separating them. CDR3 nucleotides: TGTGCCAGCAGCTTAGAAGGGACACACTCTGGAAACACCATATATTTT. This gives the protein CASSLEGTHSGNTIYF.

A few counts support this clonotype. V and J are TRBV2 and TRBJ2-1; the match to TRBD1 covers 10 bases. Germline loops: CDR1 SNHLY, CDR2 FYNNEI. Trimming cost V 6 bases and J 6 bases; bases outside gene matches: 8. The CDR3 consists of 15 residues. As DNA, the CDR3 is TGTGCCAGCAGGGCCGGGACAGGGGTACGCAATGAGCAGTTCTTC. Encoded protein: CASRAGTGVRNEQFF.

This clonotype was seen more than once but under ten times. V usage is TRBV6-2 or TRBV6-3 and J usage is TRBJ2-1, with 8 positions matching TRBD2. The CDR3 totals 20 residues. Per germline, CDR1 MNHEY and CDR2 SVGEGT. V was clipped by 2 bases and J by 8 bases; unmatched bases: 23. The CDR3 here is CASSYLGQRGYLVSNDEQFF. Written as DNA, the CDR3 is TGTGCCAGCAGTTACCTCGGCCAGCGGGGGTACCTCGTTTCAAACGATGAGCAGTTCTTC.

Ten or more counts support this clonotype. The rearrangement joins TRBV6-6 to TRBJ2-2, with 8 bases that match TRBD2. The V segment lost 5 bases and the J segment 2 bases; nucleotides outside the gene matches: 7. Germline CDR1 and CDR2: MNHNY and SVGAGI (reference sequence). This CDR3 contains 16 residues. This CDR3 is CASSNGRGRNTGELFF. As DNA, the CDR3 is TGTGCCAGCAGTAACGGGAGGGGACGCAACACCGGGGAGCTGTTTTTT.

This clonotype was found a few times. The V and J genes are TRBV5-1 and TRBJ2-5, with D uncertain. Trimming stripped 1 base from V and 4 bases from J, with 14 bases between. This CDR3 is 15 amino acids long. The germline V gene has CDR1 SGHRS and CDR2 YFSETQ. In nucleotides, the CDR3 is TGCGCCAGCAGCTTGACCACTACATCGGGAGAGACCCAGTACTTC. Translating gives CASSLTTTSGETQYF. The whole variable domain, filled in from reference TRBV5-1 and TRBJ2-5, reads KAGVTQTPRYLIKTRGQQVTLSCSPISGHRSVSWYQQTPGQGLQFLFEYFSETQRNKGNFPGRFSGRQFSNSRSEMNVSTLELGDSALYLCASSLTTTSGETQYFGPGTRLLVL.

This rearrangement joins TRBV15 to TRBJ2-3; TRBD2 might be the D (6 bases). Trimming stripped 5 bases from V and 2 bases from J, with 11 bases between. The CDR3 sequence is 14 residues long. The germline V gene encodes CDR1 LNHNV and CDR2 YYDKDF (reference sequence). The CDR3 sequence: CATSGVAATDTQYF. DNA of the CDR3: TGTGCCACCAGCGGGGTAGCGGCCACAGATACGCAGTATTTT.

This clonotype was seen a few times. The CDR3 region is CASSPGRAHSPLHF. As DNA, the CDR3 is TGTGCCAGCAGTCCAGGACGGGCCCATTCACCCCTCCACTTT. V usage is TRBV27 and J usage is TRBJ1-6; unclear D gene. Trimming left V 5 bases short and J 8 bases short, with 13 bases between. CDR1 and CDR2 (germline): MNHEY, SMNVEV (reference sequence). This CDR3 contains 14 residues.

This clonotype was seen only a few times. The chain combines TRBV9 with TRBJ1-2; D call uncertain. Germline CDR1 reads SGDLS; CDR2 reads YYNGEE. Trimming removed 3 bases from V and 4 bases from J, with 7 bases in between. The CDR3 runs 12 residues. CDR3 in amino acids: CASSAPTYGYTF. CDR3 coding DNA: TGTGCCAGCAGCGCGCCCACCTATGGCTACACCTTC.

The sample holds a few counts of this clonotype. This rearrangement joins TRBV5-1 to TRBJ2-4; 13 bases map to TRBD2. Trimming at V came to 4 bases and at J to 2 bases, leaving 18 bases not matched to a gene. Germline values: CDR1 SGHRS, CDR2 YFSETQ. The CDR3 loop spans 21 amino acids. The DNA for the CDR3 is TGCGCCAGCAGCCTCCCTCGGACTAGCGGGGGTTCGGCGGGGTCCAAAAACATTCAGTACTTC. As protein: CASSLPRTSGGSAGSKNIQYF. Complete variable domain (other parts from reference TRBV5-1 and TRBJ2-4): KAGVTQTPRYLIKTRGQQVTLSCSPISGHRSVSWYQQTPGQGLQFLFEYFSETQRNKGNFPGRFSGRQFSNSRSEMNVSTLELGDSALYLCASSLPRTSGGSAGSKNIQYFGAGTRLSVL.

This clonotype occurred a few times. This chain connects TRBV6-6 to TRBJ2-7, with a tentative D call TRBD1 (6 bases). The V end was cut by 2 bases, the J end by 5 bases, with 16 bases between. Germline V gene data show CDR1 as MNHNY and CDR2 as SVGAGI (reference sequence). This CDR3 is built from 15 residues. The CDR3 DNA reads TGTGCCAGCAGTTACGGGGACGTGGGGGCAAACGAGCAGTACTTC. Translation: CASSYGDVGANEQYF.